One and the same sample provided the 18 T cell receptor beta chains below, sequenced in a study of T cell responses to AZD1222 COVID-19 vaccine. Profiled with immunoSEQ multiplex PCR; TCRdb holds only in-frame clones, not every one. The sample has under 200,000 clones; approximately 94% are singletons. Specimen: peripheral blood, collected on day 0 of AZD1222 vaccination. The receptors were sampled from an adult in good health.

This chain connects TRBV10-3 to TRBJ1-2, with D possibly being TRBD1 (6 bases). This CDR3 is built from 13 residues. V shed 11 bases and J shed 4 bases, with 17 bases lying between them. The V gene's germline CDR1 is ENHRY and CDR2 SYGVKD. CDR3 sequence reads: CAASGGQAYGYTF. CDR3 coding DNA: TGTGCCGCATCGGGGGGGCAGGCCTATGGCTACACCTTC.

The CDR3 protein is CASSTWTSGIGETQYF. The CDR3 DNA follows: TGTGCCAGCAGTACCTGGACTAGCGGGATCGGAGAGACCCAGTACTTC. This rearrangement joins TRBV27 to TRBJ2-5; 12 bases align to TRBD2. Germline CDR1 is MNHEY and CDR2 is SMNVEV (reference sequence). The CDR3 consists of 16 residues. V shed 5 bases, J shed 4 bases, and the junction held 8 bases outside the gene matches.

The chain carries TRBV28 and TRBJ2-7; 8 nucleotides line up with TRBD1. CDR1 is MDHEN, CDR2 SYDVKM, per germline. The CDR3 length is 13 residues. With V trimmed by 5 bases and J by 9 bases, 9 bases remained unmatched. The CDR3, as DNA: TGTGCCAGCAGTCCTCGGACAGGGTATTTGCAGTACTTC. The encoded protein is CASSPRTGYLQYF.

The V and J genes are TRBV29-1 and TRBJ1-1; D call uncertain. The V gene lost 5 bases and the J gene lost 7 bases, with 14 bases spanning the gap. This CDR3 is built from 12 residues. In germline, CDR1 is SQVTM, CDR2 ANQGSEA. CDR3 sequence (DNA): TGCAGCGTTAAGCACGGCGCACATGAAGCTTTCTTT. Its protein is CSVKHGAHEAFF. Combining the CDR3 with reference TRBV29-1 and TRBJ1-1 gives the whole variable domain SAVISQKPSRDICQRGTSLTIQCQVDSQVTMMFWYRQQPGQSLTLIATANQGSEATYESGFVIDKFPISRPNLTFSTLTVSNMSPEDSSIYLCSVKHGAHEAFFGQGTRLTVV.

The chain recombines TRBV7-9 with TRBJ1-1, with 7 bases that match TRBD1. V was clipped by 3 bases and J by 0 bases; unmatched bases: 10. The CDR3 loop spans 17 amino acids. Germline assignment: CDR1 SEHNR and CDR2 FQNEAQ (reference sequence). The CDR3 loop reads CASSLTGTGAMNTEAFF. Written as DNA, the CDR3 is TGTGCCAGCAGCTTGACAGGAACAGGGGCCATGAACACTGAAGCTTTCTTT.

The CDR3 nucleotides are TGTGCCAGCAGCGGCAGGGGCCTCGGCTACACCTTC. This encodes CASSGRGLGYTF. The rearrangement links TRBV9 to TRBJ1-2, with TRBD1 as a possible D gene (6 bases). V lost 3 bases to trimming and J lost 8 bases, with 11 bases between them. CDR1 is SGDLS and CDR2 is YYNGEE in the germline V gene. The CDR3 spans 12 residues.

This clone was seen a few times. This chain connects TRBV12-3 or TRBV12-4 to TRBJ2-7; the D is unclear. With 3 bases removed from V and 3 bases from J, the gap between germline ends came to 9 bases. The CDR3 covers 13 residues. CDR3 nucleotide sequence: TGTGCCAGCAGTTTCGGGCAAAGCTACGAGCAGTACTTC. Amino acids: CASSFGQSYEQYF.

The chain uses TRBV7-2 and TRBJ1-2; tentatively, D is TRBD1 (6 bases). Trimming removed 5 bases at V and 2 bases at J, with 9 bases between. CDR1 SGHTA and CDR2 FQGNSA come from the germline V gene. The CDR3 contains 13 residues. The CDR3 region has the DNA TGTGCCAGCAGCCCCGACAGGAACTATGGCTACACCTTC. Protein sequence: CASSPDRNYGYTF.

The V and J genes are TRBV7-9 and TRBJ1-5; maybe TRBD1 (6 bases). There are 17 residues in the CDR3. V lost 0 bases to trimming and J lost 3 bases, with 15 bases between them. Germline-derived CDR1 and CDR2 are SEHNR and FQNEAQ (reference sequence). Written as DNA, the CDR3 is TGTGCCAGCAGCTTAGCGCGGGGGGGCGCGGACAATCAGCCCCAGCATTTT. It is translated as CASSLARGGADNQPQHF.

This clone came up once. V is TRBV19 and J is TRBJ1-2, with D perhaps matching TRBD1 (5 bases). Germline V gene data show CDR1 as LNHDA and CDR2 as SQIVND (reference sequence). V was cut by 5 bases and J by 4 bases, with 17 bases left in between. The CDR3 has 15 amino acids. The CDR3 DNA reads TGTGCCAGTAGTCCCTCGACAGTCCTTCCCTATGGCTACACCTTC. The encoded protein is CASSPSTVLPYGYTF.

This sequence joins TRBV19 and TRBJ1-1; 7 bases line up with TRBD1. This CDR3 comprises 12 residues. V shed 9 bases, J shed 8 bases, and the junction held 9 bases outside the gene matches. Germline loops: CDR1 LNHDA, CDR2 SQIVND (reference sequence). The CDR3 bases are TGTGCCAGCCAGGACAGGCTGTCCGAAGCTTTCTTT. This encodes CASQDRLSEAFF. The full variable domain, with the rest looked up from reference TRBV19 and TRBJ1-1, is DGGITQSPKYLFRKEGQNVTLSCEQNLNHDAMYWYRQDPGQGLRLIYYSQIVNDFQKGDIAEGYSVSREKKESFPLTVTSAQKNPTAFYLCASQDRLSEAFFGQGTRLTVV.

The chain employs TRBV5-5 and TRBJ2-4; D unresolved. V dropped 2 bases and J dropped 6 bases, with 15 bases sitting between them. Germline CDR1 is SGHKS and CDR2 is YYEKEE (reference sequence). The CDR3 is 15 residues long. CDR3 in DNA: TGTGCCAGCAGCTTATCCGGCCCTAACTCAAACATTCAGTACTTC. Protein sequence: CASSLSGPNSNIQYF.

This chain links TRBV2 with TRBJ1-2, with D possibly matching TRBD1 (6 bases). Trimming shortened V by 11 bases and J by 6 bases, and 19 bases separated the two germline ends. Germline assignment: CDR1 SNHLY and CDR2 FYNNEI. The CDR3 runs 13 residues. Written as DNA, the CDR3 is TGTGCCTCCCACGGGGGCCTTCGGGATGGCTACACCTTC. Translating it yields CASHGGLRDGYTF.

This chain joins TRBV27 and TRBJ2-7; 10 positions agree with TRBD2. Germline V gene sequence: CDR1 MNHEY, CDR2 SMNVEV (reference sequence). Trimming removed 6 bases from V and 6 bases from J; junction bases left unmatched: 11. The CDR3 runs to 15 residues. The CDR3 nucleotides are TGTGCCAGCAGCCTCGTCTCTAGCGGGAGACTCGAGCAGTACTTC. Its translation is CASSLVSSGRLEQYF.

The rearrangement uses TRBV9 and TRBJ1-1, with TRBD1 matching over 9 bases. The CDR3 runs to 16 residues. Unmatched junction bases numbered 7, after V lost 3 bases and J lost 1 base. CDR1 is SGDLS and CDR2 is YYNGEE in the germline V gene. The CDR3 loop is CASSAYHRGQNTEAFF. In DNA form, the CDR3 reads TGTGCCAGCAGCGCCTACCACAGGGGGCAGAACACTGAAGCTTTCTTT.

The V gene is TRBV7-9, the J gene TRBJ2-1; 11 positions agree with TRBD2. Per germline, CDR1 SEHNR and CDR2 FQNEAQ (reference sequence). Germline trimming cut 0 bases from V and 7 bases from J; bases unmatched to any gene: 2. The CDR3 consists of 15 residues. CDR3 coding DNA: TGTGCCAGCAGCTTAGCACCTAGCGGGAGGAATGAGCAGTTCTTC. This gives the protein CASSLAPSGRNEQFF. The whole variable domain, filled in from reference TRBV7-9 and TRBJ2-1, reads DTGVSQNPRHKITKRGQNVTFRCDPISEHNRLYWYRQTLGQGPEFLTYFQNEAQLEKSRLLSDRFSAERPKGSFSTLEIQRTEQGDSAMYLCASSLAPSGRNEQFFGPGTRLTVL.

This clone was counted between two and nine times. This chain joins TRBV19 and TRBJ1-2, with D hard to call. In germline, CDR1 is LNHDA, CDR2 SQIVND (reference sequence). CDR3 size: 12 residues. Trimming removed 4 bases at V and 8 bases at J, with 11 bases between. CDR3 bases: TGTGCCAGTAGTACGTCTTTCTCCGGCTACACCTTC. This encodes CASSTSFSGYTF.

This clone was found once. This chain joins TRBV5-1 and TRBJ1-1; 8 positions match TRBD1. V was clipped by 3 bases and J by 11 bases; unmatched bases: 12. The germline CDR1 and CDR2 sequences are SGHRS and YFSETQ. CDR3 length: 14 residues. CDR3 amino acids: CASSSGGGREVAFF. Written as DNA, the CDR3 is TGCGCCAGCAGCTCAGGGGGCGGGCGCGAGGTGGCTTTCTTT.